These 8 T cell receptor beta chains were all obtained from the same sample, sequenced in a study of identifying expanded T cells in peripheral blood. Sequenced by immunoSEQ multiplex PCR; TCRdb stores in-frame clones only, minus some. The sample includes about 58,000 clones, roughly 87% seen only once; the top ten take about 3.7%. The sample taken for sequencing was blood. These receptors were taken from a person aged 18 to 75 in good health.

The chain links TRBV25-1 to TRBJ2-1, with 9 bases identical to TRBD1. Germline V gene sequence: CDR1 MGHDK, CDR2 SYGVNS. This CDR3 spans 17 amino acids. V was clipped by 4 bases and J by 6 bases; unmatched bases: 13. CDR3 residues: CASSAHTAGTGINEQFF. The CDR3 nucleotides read TGTGCCAGCAGTGCACATACTGCCGGGACAGGGATCAATGAGCAGTTCTTC.

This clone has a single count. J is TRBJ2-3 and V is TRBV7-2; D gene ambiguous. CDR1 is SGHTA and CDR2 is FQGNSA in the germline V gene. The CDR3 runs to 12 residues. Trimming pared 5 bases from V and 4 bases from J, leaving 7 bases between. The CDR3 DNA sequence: TGTGCCAGCAGCATCCCCGCAGATACGCAGTATTTT. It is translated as CASSIPADTQYF.

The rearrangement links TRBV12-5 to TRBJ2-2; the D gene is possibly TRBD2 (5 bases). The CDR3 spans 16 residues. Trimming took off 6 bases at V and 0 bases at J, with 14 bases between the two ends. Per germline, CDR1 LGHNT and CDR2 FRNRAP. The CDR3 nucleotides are TGTGCTAGTGGCCTCGGACTTATGACGAACACCGGGGAGCTGTTTTTT. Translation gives CASGLGLMTNTGELFF. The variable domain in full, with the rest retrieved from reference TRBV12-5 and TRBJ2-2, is DARVTQTPRHKVTEMGQEVTMRCQPILGHNTVFWYRQTMMQGLELLAYFRNRAPLDDSGMPKDRFSAEMPDATLATLKIQPSEPRDSAVYFCASGLGLMTNTGELFFGEGSRLTVL.

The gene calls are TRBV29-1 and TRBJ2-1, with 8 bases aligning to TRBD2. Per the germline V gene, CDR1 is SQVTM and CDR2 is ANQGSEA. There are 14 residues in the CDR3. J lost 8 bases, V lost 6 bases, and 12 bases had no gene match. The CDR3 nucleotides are TGCAGCGTCTTAACCGGGACTAGGCCTTATGAGCAGTTCTTC. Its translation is CSVLTGTRPYEQFF.

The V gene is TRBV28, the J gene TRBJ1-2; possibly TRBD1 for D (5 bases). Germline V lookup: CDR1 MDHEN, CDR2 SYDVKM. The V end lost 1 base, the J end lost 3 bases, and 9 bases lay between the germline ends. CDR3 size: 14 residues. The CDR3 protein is CASSLSGFDYGYTF. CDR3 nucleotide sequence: TGTGCCAGCAGTTTATCAGGGTTCGACTATGGCTACACCTTC.

CDR3 sequence (DNA): TGTGCCAGCAGCCGAGAGCTCACTGAAGCTTTCTTT. Its protein is CASSRELTEAFF. The chain recombines TRBV7-2 with TRBJ1-1, with D unresolved. V was shortened by 5 bases and J by 4 bases, with 8 bases between the two germline ends. CDR1 and CDR2 (germline): SGHTA, FQGNSA. The CDR3 length is 12 residues. The variable domain in full, completed from reference TRBV7-2 and TRBJ1-1, reads GAGVSQSPSNKVTEKGKDVELRCDPISGHTALYWYRQSLGQGLEFLIYFQGNSAPDKSGLPSDRFSAERTGGSVSTLTIQRTQQEDSAVYLCASSRELTEAFFGQGTRLTVV.

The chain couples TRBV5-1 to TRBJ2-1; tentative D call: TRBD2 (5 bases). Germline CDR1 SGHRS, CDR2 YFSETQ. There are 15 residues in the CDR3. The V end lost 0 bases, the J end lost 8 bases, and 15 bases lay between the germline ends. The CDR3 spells CASSLESPGFDEQFF. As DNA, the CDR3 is TGCGCCAGCAGCTTGGAGTCACCGGGGTTTGATGAGCAGTTCTTC.

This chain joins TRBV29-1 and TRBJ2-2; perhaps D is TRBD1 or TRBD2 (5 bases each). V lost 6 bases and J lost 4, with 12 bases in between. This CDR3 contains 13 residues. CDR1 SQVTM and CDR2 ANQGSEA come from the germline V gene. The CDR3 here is CSVWDPLTGELFF. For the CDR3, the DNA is TGCAGCGTCTGGGACCCCCTCACCGGGGAGCTGTTTTTT.